The 28 T cell receptor beta chains below come from one sample, sequenced in a study of T cell changes during pregnancy in multiple sclerosis. This table comes from immunoSEQ multiplex PCR, and its TCRdb copy is limited to in-frame clones, with some not included. The sample carries around 65,000 clones, around 91% recorded once. The material sequenced was peripheral blood, taken in the third trimester of pregnancy. The source is a female donor in good health, enrolled as a control in a pregnancy study.

The chain uses TRBV4-3 and TRBJ1-2; maybe TRBD1 (6 bases). This CDR3 region has 12 residues. Trimming cost V 0 bases and J 11 bases, with 10 bases left between them. The germline CDR1 and CDR2 sequences are LGHNA and YSLEER. CDR3 in DNA: TGCGCCAGCAGCCAAGACTGGCAGGGGTACACCTTC. As protein: CASSQDWQGYTF.

The chain has TRBV6-1 and TRBJ1-2; D remains unclear. Germline CDR1 is MNHNS and CDR2 is SASEGT. This CDR3 region has 13 residues. Trimming left V 6 bases short and J 4 bases short, with 12 bases between. CDR3 sequence: CASRLLRGYGYTF. The CDR3, as DNA: TGTGCCAGCAGACTACTACGGGGCTATGGCTACACCTTC.

CDR3 loop: CASSLDRGTDTQYF. The CDR3 DNA follows: TGTGCCAGCAGCTTGGACAGAGGCACAGATACGCAGTATTTT. The gene calls are TRBV7-6 and TRBJ2-3; tentatively, D is TRBD1 (6 bases). The length of the CDR3 is 14 residues. V shed 3 bases and J shed 1 base, with 8 bases lying between them. Germline CDR1 SGHVS, CDR2 FNYEAQ.

In its sample, this clone was seen a few times. The V call is TRBV7-2, the J call TRBJ2-7; tentative D call: TRBD1 (5 bases). Germline assignment: CDR1 SGHTA and CDR2 FQGNSA. The V and J ends lost 5 bases and 3 bases respectively, with 14 bases between them. The CDR3 length is 14 residues. CDR3 DNA sequence: TGTGCCAGCAGCCCAATACAGGTGGGCTACGAGCAGTACTTC. Its translation is CASSPIQVGYEQYF. The whole variable domain, filled in from reference TRBV7-2 and TRBJ2-7, reads GAGVSQSPSNKVTEKGKDVELRCDPISGHTALYWYRQSLGQGLEFLIYFQGNSAPDKSGLPSDRFSAERTGGSVSTLTIQRTQQEDSAVYLCASSPIQVGYEQYFGPGTRLTVT.

CDR3 residues: CSGQGQGRSEAFF. CDR3 sequence (DNA): TGCAGCGGGCAGGGACAGGGACGGTCTGAAGCTTTCTTT. The rearrangement joins TRBV29-1 to TRBJ1-1; 9 bases match TRBD1. The ends lost 7 bases at V and 6 bases at J; junction bases unmatched: 9. The CDR3 is 13 amino acids. Per germline, CDR1 SQVTM and CDR2 ANQGSEA.

The V gene is TRBV28, the J gene TRBJ1-6; D is possibly TRBD1 (6 bases). This CDR3 has 13 residues. Trimming took 10 bases from V and 13 from J, leaving 20 bases between them. CDR1 and CDR2 (germline): MDHEN, SYDVKM. CDR3 residues: CATRPGQSSPLHF. Written as DNA, the CDR3 is TGTGCCACTCGTCCTGGACAGTCATCTCCCCTCCACTTT. Drawing the rest from reference TRBV28 and TRBJ1-6, the complete variable domain is DVKVTQSSRYLVKRTGEKVFLECVQDMDHENMFWYRQDPGLGLRLIYFSYDVKMKEKGDIPEGYSVSREKKERFSLILESASTNQTSMYLCATRPGQSSPLHFGNGTRLTVT.

The chain carries TRBV6-6 and TRBJ2-5, with D possibly being TRBD2 (5 bases). CDR1 and CDR2 (germline): MNHNY, SVGAGI (reference sequence). The CDR3 spans 14 residues. Trimming took 0 bases from V and 5 from J, leaving 10 bases between them. The DNA of the CDR3 is TGTGCCAGCAGTTACTCGGCTAGCAAGGAGACCCAGTACTTC. Translating it yields CASSYSASKETQYF.

This clone has only a few counts. This chain joins TRBV6-5 and TRBJ1-2; TRBD1 might be the D (5 bases). Germline assignment: CDR1 MNHEY and CDR2 SVGAGI. Between the trimmed V and J ends, which lost 2 bases and 4 bases, there was a span of 11 bases. CDR3 length: 14 residues. CDR3 nucleotides: TGTGCCAGCAGTTACGGCGCAGGGTCCTATGGCTACACCTTC. This encodes CASSYGAGSYGYTF.

This chain connects TRBV4-2 to TRBJ1-1; possible D gene TRBD1, 5 bases. With 0 bases removed from V and 7 bases from J, the gap between germline ends came to 12 bases. CDR1 and CDR2 from the germline V gene are LGHNA and YNFKEQ. This CDR3 contains 14 residues. This chain's CDR3 is CASSQDFLGVEAFF. In DNA, the CDR3 is TGTGCCAGCAGCCAAGATTTTTTAGGGGTTGAAGCTTTCTTT.

The chain has TRBV6-5 and TRBJ1-3; TRBD1 might be the D (5 bases). Germline CDR1 MNHEY, CDR2 SVGAGI. This CDR3 spans 15 amino acids. The V and J ends lost 5 bases and 2 bases respectively, with 13 bases between them. CDR3 loop: CASSRPGGTGNTIYF. As DNA, the CDR3 is TGTGCCAGCAGTCGCCCGGGGGGTACTGGAAACACCATATATTTT.

V gene TRBV5-4 combines with J gene TRBJ1-3, with D perhaps matching TRBD1 (5 bases). CDR1 and CDR2 (germline): SGHNT, YYREEE (reference sequence). V shed 1 base and J shed 7 bases, with 12 bases lying between them. This CDR3 has 14 residues. The CDR3 coding sequence is TGTGCCAGCAGCTTGAGGGGCGGCCCCAACACCATATATTTT. Translating it yields CASSLRGGPNTIYF.

The V gene is TRBV5-4, the J gene TRBJ2-3; D possibly corresponds to TRBD2 (6 bases). CDR1 and CDR2 from the germline V gene are SGHNT and YYREEE (reference sequence). Trimming removed 5 bases from V and 1 base from J, with 20 bases in between. This CDR3 has 17 residues. The CDR3 here is CASSPRGGARGTDTQYF. CDR3 DNA: TGTGCCAGCAGTCCAAGGGGCGGGGCCCGTGGCACAGATACGCAGTATTTT.

V and J are TRBV6-5 and TRBJ1-2; 9 bases are a match to TRBD1. Germline V CDR1 and CDR2: MNHEY, SVGAGI. With V trimmed by 5 bases and J by 6 bases, 4 bases remained unmatched. This CDR3 is 13 amino acids long. CDR3 residues: CASSLGTGNGYTF. CDR3 coding DNA: TGTGCCAGCAGTCTGGGGACAGGGAATGGCTACACCTTC.

The rearrangement uses TRBV4-3 and TRBJ1-2, with 9 bases aligning to TRBD1. V was pared by 0 bases and J by 7 bases, with 6 bases of the junction left unmatched. In germline, CDR1 is LGHNA, CDR2 YSLEER. This CDR3 contains 15 residues. In nucleotides, the CDR3 is TGCGCCAGCAGCCAAGACTCCGGGACAGGGTTTGGCTACACCTTC. Translated: CASSQDSGTGFGYTF.

The V and J genes are TRBV19 and TRBJ1-6; 9 bases agree with TRBD1. This CDR3 is 15 amino acids long. The V segment lost 5 bases and the J segment 5 bases; nucleotides outside the gene matches: 4. CDR1 is LNHDA, CDR2 SQIVND, per germline (reference sequence). The CDR3 loop is CASSPYRGHNSPLHF. In nucleotides, the CDR3 is TGTGCCAGTAGTCCATACAGGGGGCATAATTCACCCCTCCACTTT.

V and J are TRBV5-4 and TRBJ2-6; D unresolved. CDR1 is SGHNT, CDR2 YYREEE, per germline (reference sequence). The V end lost 5 bases, the J end lost 0 bases, and 9 bases lay between the germline ends. The CDR3 runs to 15 residues. In DNA, the CDR3 is TGTGCCAGCAGACCTGTAGACTCTGGGGCCAACGTCCTGACTTTC. Residues: CASRPVDSGANVLTF.

This chain links TRBV5-1 with TRBJ1-1; D unclear. V was cut by 7 bases and J by 0 bases, with 22 bases left in between. The CDR3 sequence is 17 residues long. Germline CDR1 SGHRS, CDR2 YFSETQ. As DNA, the CDR3 is TGCGCCAGCCGCACCTCCGGCAGGTCCCATATGAACACTGAAGCTTTCTTT. This encodes CASRTSGRSHMNTEAFF.

The V and J genes are TRBV7-9 and TRBJ1-1; D is possibly TRBD1 (6 bases). Germline V CDR1 and CDR2: SEHNR, FQNEAQ (reference sequence). This CDR3 spans 18 amino acids. The V and J ends lost 0 bases and 2 bases respectively, with 19 bases between them. The CDR3 loop is CASSLAMGGQGVNTEAFF. In DNA, the CDR3 is TGTGCCAGCAGCTTAGCAATGGGGGGGCAGGGAGTAAACACTGAAGCTTTCTTT. Looking up the rest from reference TRBV7-9 and TRBJ1-1 gives the full variable domain: DTGVSQNPRHKITKRGQNVTFRCDPISEHNRLYWYRQTLGQGPEFLTYFQNEAQLEKSRLLSDRFSAERPKGSFSTLEIQRTEQGDSAMYLCASSLAMGGQGVNTEAFFGQGTRLTVV.

In this sample, this clone turned up a few times. For the CDR3, the DNA is TGTGCCATCAGTGAGTTAAAAATGGAAGGAGGTGAGCAGTTCTTC. This gives the protein CAISELKMEGGEQFF. The chain carries TRBV10-3 and TRBJ2-1; D perhaps matches TRBD2 (5 bases). V was cut by 1 base and J by 9 bases, with 16 bases left in between. Germline CDR1 is ENHRY and CDR2 is SYGVKD. This CDR3 is 15 amino acids long.

This chain connects TRBV30 to TRBJ1-1; D unresolved. The CDR3 covers 14 residues. The germline CDR1 and CDR2 sequences are GTSNPN and SVGIG (reference sequence). V lost 8 bases to trimming and J lost 0 bases, with 16 bases between them. CDR3 region: CAGYALRVNTEAFF. CDR3 in DNA: TGTGCCGGGTACGCCTTACGGGTGAACACTGAAGCTTTCTTT. Variable domain in full (rest from reference TRBV30 and TRBJ1-1): SQTIHQWPATLVQPVGSPLSLECTVEGTSNPNLYWYRQAAGRGLQLLFYSVGIGQISSEVPQNLSASRPQDRQFILSSKKLLLSDSGFYLCAGYALRVNTEAFFGQGTRLTVV.

The chain combines TRBV4-1 with TRBJ2-3; 9 bases are a match to TRBD2. The CDR3 totals 16 residues. Germline V gene lookup returns CDR1 MGHRA and CDR2 YSYEKL. Trimming took 0 bases from V and 1 from J; bases not matched to a gene: 2. CDR3 protein: CASSQEPSGGTDTQYF. The DNA of the CDR3 is TGCGCCAGCAGCCAAGAACCTAGCGGGGGCACAGATACGCAGTATTTT.

The chain carries TRBV6-1 and TRBJ1-1; D is uncertain. V was shortened by 7 bases and J by 4 bases, with 10 bases between the two germline ends. The CDR3 spans 12 residues. Germline values: CDR1 MNHNS, CDR2 SASEGT. CDR3 bases: TGTGCCAGCAACCTCTCCGGCACTGAAGCTTTCTTT. As protein: CASNLSGTEAFF.

This chain connects TRBV4-3 to TRBJ2-1; the match to TRBD2 covers 9 bases. CDR1 and CDR2 (germline): LGHNA, YSLEER. The CDR3 length is 16 residues. The J segment lost 6 bases and the V segment lost 4 bases, leaving 10 bases of the junction unmatched. This CDR3 is CASSPLSGGLANEQFF. CDR3 sequence (DNA): TGCGCCAGCAGCCCCCTCAGCGGGGGGCTCGCCAATGAGCAGTTCTTC.

This sequence joins TRBV6-5 and TRBJ1-2; D might be TRBD1 (6 bases). The ends were cut back, 2 bases at V and 6 bases at J, with 10 bases in the middle. CDR1 is MNHEY and CDR2 is SVGAGI in the germline V gene. This CDR3 is built from 13 residues. CDR3 residues: CASSYLTGNGYTF. The CDR3 DNA reads as TGTGCCAGCAGTTACCTTACAGGGAATGGCTACACCTTC.

The rearrangement links TRBV5-1 to TRBJ1-1; 10 bases match TRBD1. The J segment lost 3 bases and the V segment lost 4 bases, leaving 6 bases of the junction unmatched. Germline-derived CDR1 and CDR2 are SGHRS and YFSETQ. This CDR3 comprises 15 residues. In DNA form, the CDR3 reads TGCGCCAGCAGCGCTAGACAGGGGGCGGACACTGAAGCTTTCTTT. Protein: CASSARQGADTEAFF.

Only one count was recorded for this clone. This CDR3 reads CASSLRSGGQNTGELFF. In DNA form, the CDR3 reads TGTGCCAGCAGCCTGCGGAGCGGGGGGCAAAACACCGGGGAGCTGTTTTTT. The V call is TRBV14, the J call TRBJ2-2; 9 bases agree with TRBD2. Germline CDR1 SGHDN, CDR2 FVKESK. Trimming cost V 4 bases and J 2 bases; bases outside gene matches: 8. The CDR3 has 17 residues.

The CDR3 sequence is CAITGLALSSYNEQFF. The CDR3 region has the DNA TGTGCCATTACAGGACTAGCATTAAGCTCCTACAATGAGCAGTTCTTC. The chain employs TRBV10-3 and TRBJ2-1; TRBD2 matches 8 bases. The CDR3 is 16 residues long. J lost 0 bases, V lost 9 bases, and 10 bases had no gene match. Germline values: CDR1 ENHRY, CDR2 SYGVKD.

The chain links TRBV7-2 to TRBJ2-5; the match to TRBD1 covers 7 bases. Germline CDR1 and CDR2: SGHTA and FQGNSA. The CDR3 loop spans 16 amino acids. J gave up 1 base and V 5 bases, and 10 bases lay outside the gene matches. The CDR3 spells CASSESRQGVQETQYF. The CDR3 DNA sequence: TGTGCCAGCAGCGAATCGCGACAGGGAGTCCAAGAGACCCAGTACTTC. Filled out from reference TRBV7-2 and TRBJ2-5, the complete variable domain reads GAGVSQSPSNKVTEKGKDVELRCDPISGHTALYWYRQSLGQGLEFLIYFQGNSAPDKSGLPSDRFSAERTGGSVSTLTIQRTQQEDSAVYLCASSESRQGVQETQYFGPGTRLLVL.